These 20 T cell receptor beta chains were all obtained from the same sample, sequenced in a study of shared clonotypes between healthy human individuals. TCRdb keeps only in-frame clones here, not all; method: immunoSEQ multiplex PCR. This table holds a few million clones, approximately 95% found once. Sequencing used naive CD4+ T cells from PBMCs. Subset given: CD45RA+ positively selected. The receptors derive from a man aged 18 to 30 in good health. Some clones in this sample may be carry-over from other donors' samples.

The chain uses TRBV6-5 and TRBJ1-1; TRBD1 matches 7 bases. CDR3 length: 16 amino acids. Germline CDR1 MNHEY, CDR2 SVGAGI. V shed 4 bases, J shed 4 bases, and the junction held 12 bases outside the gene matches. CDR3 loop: CASSFQPGTVITEAFF. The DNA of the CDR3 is TGTGCCAGCAGTTTCCAACCCGGGACAGTAATCACTGAAGCTTTCTTT.

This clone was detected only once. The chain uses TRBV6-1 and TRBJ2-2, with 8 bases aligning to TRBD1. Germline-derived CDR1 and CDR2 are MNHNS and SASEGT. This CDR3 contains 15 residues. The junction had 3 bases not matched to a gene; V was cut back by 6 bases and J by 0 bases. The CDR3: CASRAGQANTGELFF. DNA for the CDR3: TGTGCCAGCAGGGCGGGACAGGCGAACACCGGGGAGCTGTTTTTT.

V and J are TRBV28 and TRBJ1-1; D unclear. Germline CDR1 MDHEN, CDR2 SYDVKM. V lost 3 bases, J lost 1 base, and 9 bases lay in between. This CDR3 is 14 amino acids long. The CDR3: CASSFSQQNTEAFF. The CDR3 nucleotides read TGTGCCAGCAGTTTTTCGCAACAGAACACTGAAGCTTTCTTT.

CDR3 region: CASSEGRDRPNEQFF. For the CDR3, the DNA is TGTGCCAGCAGTGAGGGGAGGGACCGGCCCAATGAGCAGTTCTTC. J is TRBJ2-1 and V is TRBV2, with 7 bases fitting TRBD2. This CDR3 is 15 amino acids long. Germline trimming cut 3 bases from V and 6 bases from J; bases unmatched to any gene: 8. CDR1 is SNHLY, CDR2 FYNNEI, per germline. Full variable domain (outside the CDR3, taken from reference TRBV2 and TRBJ2-1): EPEVTQTPSHQVTQMGQEVILRCVPISNHLYFYWYRQILGQKVEFLVSFYNNEISEKSEIFDDQFSVERPDGSNFTLKIRSTKLEDSAMYFCASSEGRDRPNEQFFGPGTRLTVL.

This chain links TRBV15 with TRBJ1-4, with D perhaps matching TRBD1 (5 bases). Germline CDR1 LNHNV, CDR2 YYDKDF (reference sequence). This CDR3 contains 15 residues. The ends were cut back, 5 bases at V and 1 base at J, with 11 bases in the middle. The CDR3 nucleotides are TGTGCCACCAGCGCTGGGACTGAAACTAATGAAAAACTGTTTTTT. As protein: CATSAGTETNEKLFF.

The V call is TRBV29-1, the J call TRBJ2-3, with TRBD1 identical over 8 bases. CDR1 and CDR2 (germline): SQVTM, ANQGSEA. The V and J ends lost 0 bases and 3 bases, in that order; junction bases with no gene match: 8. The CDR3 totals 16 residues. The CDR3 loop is CSVEDRKTGATDTQYF. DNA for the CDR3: TGCAGCGTTGAAGATCGGAAGACAGGGGCAACAGATACGCAGTATTTT.

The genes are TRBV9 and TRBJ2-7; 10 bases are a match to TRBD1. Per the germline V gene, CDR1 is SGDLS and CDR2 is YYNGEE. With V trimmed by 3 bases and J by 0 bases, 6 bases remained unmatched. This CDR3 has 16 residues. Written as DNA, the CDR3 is TGTGCCAGCAGCGGGGCCGGGACAGGGGACTCCTACGAGCAGTACTTC. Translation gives CASSGAGTGDSYEQYF.

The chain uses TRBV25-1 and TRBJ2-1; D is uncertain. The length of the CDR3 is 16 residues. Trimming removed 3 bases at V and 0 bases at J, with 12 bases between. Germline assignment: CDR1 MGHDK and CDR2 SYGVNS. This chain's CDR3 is CASSDQIITSYNEQFF. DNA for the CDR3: TGTGCCAGCAGTGATCAAATTATAACCTCCTACAATGAGCAGTTCTTC.

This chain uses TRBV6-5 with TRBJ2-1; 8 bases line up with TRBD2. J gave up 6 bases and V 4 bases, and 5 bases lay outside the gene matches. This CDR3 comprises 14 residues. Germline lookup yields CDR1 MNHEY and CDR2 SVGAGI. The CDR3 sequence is CASSWDRGGNEQFF. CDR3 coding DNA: TGTGCCAGCAGTTGGGATCGGGGGGGCAATGAGCAGTTCTTC.

For the CDR3, the DNA is TGTGCCAGCAGTCGGGACAGTTCCAATCAGCCCCAGCATTTT. It encodes CASSRDSSNQPQHF. The gene calls are TRBV27 and TRBJ1-5, with 7 bases aligning to TRBD1. V gave up 5 bases and J gave up 3 bases; unmatched junction bases: 4. The CDR3 sequence is 14 residues long. In germline, CDR1 is MNHEY, CDR2 SMNVEV (reference sequence).

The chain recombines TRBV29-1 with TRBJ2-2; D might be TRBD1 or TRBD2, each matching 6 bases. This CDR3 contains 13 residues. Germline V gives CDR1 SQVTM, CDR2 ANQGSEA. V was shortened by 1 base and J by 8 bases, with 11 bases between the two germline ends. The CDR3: CSVEVRGRGELFF. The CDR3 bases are TGCAGCGTTGAAGTTCGGGGGCGTGGGGAGCTGTTTTTT.

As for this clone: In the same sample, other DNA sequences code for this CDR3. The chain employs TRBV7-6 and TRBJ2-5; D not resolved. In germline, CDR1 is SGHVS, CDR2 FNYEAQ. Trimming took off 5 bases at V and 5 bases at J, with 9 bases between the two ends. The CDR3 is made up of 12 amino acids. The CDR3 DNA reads TGTGCCAGCAGCCCGAGCCGGGAGACCCAGTACTTC. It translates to CASSPSRETQYF.

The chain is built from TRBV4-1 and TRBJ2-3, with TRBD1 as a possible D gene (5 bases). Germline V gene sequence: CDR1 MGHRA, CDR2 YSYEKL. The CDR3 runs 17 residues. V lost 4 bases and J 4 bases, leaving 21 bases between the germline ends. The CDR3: CASSLLRIRDKADTQYF. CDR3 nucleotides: TGCGCCAGCAGCCTCCTAAGGATCAGGGATAAGGCAGATACGCAGTATTTT.

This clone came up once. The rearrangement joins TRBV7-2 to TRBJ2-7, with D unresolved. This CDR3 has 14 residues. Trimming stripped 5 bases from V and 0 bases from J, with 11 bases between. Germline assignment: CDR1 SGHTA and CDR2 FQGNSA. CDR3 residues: CASSVTPSSYEQYF. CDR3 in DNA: TGTGCCAGCAGCGTTACACCTTCCTCCTACGAGCAGTACTTC.

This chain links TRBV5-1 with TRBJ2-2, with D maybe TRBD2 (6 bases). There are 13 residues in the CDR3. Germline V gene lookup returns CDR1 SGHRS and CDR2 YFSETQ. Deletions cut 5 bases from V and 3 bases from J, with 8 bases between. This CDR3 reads CASREGYTGELFF. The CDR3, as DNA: TGCGCCAGCAGGGAGGGTTACACCGGGGAGCTGTTTTTT.

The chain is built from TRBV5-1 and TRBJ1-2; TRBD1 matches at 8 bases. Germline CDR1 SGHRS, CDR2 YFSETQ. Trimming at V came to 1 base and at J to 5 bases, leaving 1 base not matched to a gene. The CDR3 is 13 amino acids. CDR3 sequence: CASSLNRGYGYTF. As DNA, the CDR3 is TGCGCCAGCAGCTTGAACAGGGGGTATGGCTACACCTTC.

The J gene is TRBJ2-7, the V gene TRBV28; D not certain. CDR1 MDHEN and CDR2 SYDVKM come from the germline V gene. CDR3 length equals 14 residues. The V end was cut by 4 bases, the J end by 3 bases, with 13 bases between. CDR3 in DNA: TGTGCCAGCAGTTCCTGGGGTAGTATCTACGAGCAGTACTTC. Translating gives CASSSWGSIYEQYF.

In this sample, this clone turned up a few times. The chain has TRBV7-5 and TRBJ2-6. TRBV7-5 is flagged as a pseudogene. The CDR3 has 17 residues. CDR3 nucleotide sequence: TGTGTCAGAAGCCCCCAGTCCCCGGGGCCTGGGGCCAACGTCCTGACTTTC. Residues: CVRSPQSPGPGANVLTF.

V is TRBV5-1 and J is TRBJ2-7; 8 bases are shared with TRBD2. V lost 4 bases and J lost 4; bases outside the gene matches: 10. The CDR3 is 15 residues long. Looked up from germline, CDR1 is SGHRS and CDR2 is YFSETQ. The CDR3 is CASSRSGSSGYEQYF. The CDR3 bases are TGCGCCAGCAGCCGGAGCGGGAGCTCCGGATACGAGCAGTACTTC.

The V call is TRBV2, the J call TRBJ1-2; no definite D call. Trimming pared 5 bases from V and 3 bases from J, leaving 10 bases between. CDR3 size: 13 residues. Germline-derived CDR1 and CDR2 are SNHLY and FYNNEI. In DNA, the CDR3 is TGTGCCAGCAGTAGGGCCCCGGACTATGGCTACACCTTC. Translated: CASSRAPDYGYTF.